This note documents a single T cell receptor (beta chain) sequence. Its antigen specificity is not known. Base qualities are not at hand, and no much larger clone is one base apart. From the germline V gene, CDR1 is SGDLS and CDR2 is YYNGEE. Trimming accounts for 4 bases at V and 3 bases at J, while the number of junction bases matched to no gene is 5. Measured from the cysteine to the phenylalanine, the CDR3 is 14 residues long. Here the CDR3 DNA is all that survives: 42 bases in frame from base 1. The data belong to a study of immune evolution from preneoplasia to lung adenocarcinoma (TCRdb year 2021). Concerning the study at large: HLA loss of heterozygosity was observed in approximately 7%, 15% and 30% of AIS, MIA and ADC lesions, respectively, and was not observed in any AAH lesions. POLYSOLVER was used to infer Class I HLA alleles from exome data, while LOHHLA was used to detect allele-specific HLA loss. The sample size was set by how many specimens were available, not by a prior power calculation. A total of over 50 patients contributed TCR sequencing data. Resected precursor lesions (AAH, AIS, MIA) and invasive adenocarcinomas were each compared against paired morphologically normal lung tissue. According to the study, some 100 samples went through TCR sequencing. The study profiled immune contexture across lung adenocarcinoma precursors and invasive adenocarcinoma using immune gene expression, TCR sequencing and multiplex immunofluorescence. The overall cohort comprised under 70 patients with pulmonary nodules who underwent surgical resection. The immune data were combined with whole exome sequencing and methylation data from the same cohort of nodules. What the work shows at the level of the full study, not this receptor alone: The findings reflected association rather than direct causation, and larger cohorts with long-term follow-up and longitudinal biopsies were considered necessary. KRAS-mutant nodules showed the highest T cell clonality compared with EGFR-mutant or double wild-type lesions. Clonality was highest in normal lung, while later-stage lesions appeared to have lower clonality but higher T cell density and diversity. The highest top T cell clone frequencies were observed in normal lung, and a progressive decrease in top T cell clone frequencies appeared to occur from AAH through AIS, MIA and invasive adenocarcinoma. Because all patients came from Japan and China, whether the findings apply to Western populations was uncertain.

Between about 2014 and 2017, the patients underwent resection in either Japan or China. Two lung cancer pathologists independently reviewed H&E slides to confirm the histologic diagnosis of every case. To enrich premalignant or tumor cells for nucleic acid extraction, macro-dissection was performed after pathologic assessment. The AllPrep DNA/RNA FFPE Kit was used to isolate DNA from FFPE tissue. Using the immunoSEQ hsTCRbeta Kit, TCR beta CDR3 regions were sequenced from DNA. On the study's bioinformatics: TCR sequencing data were analysed with the ImmunoSEQ Analyzer. T cell clonality was defined as 1 minus Pielou's evenness computed on productive rearrangements. To measure T cell diversity, the inverse Simpson index was applied to productive templates. T cell density was TCR beta template counts normalized to usable DNA, estimated by amplifying and sequencing housekeeping genes. TCR metrics were compared across histologic stages using two-sided Kruskal-Wallis tests. The source is immuneACCESS, and TCRdb retained only in-frame sequences with V and J called. Part of the clones is not carried over; for the studies checked, unresolved V genes explain less than half of this, and the remainder is unexplained. The DNA gave D and trimming, while V, J and clone size come from that table. The sample includes 11,000 to 15,000 clones, with 75% to 85% observed a single time. Roughly 5% of the sample lies in the top ten.

The receptor's source is a person between 65 and 80 years old with lung adenocarcinoma. The receptor chain draws on TRBV9 and TRBJ2-3; 7 junctional bases match TRBD2. Sequenced: FFPE minimally invasive lung adenocarcinoma tissue. The cell subset or site label on this specimen signifies: micro-invasive lung adenocarcinoma (MIA). The bases are TGTGCCAGCAGCCGGGCGGGAGTTACAGATACGCAGTATTTT. The encoded protein is CASSRAGVTDTQYF. With the rest looked up from the reference TRBV9 and TRBJ2-3 genes rather than sequenced, the full variable domain is DSGVTQTPKHLITATGQRVTLRCSPRSGDLSVYWYQQSLDQGLQFLIQYYNGEERAKGNILERFSAQQFPDLHSELNLSSLELGDSALYFCASSRAGVTDTQYFGPGTRLTVL.